The 12 T cell receptor beta chains reported below all come from one sample, sequenced in a study of blood T cell repertoires in COVID-19. Sequenced by immunoSEQ multiplex PCR; TCRdb stores in-frame clones only, minus some. The sample contains about 72,000 clones, over 80% of which appear only once. Sequencing input: peripheral blood. The source is a human donor in a cohort sampled during active COVID-19.

This chain links TRBV5-4 with TRBJ1-5; D is perhaps TRBD1 (6 bases). CDR3 length equals 15 residues. Trimming shortened V by 10 bases and J by 1 base, and 18 bases separated the two germline ends. The germline gives CDR1 SGHNT, CDR2 YYREEE (reference sequence). CDR3 loop: CAGPGQGKSNQPQHF. As DNA, the CDR3 is TGTGCCGGACCCGGGCAGGGGAAGAGCAATCAGCCCCAGCATTTT.

V gene TRBV27 combines with J gene TRBJ2-7, with a weak D call TRBD2 (7 bases). CDR1 and CDR2 (germline): MNHEY, SMNVEV (reference sequence). There are 14 residues in the CDR3. Deletions cut 2 bases from V and 4 bases from J, with 12 bases between. Here the CDR3 reads CASSLGGGAYEQYF. The DNA of the CDR3 is TGTGCCAGCAGTTTAGGTGGGGGGGCTTACGAGCAGTACTTC.

This rearrangement joins TRBV29-1 to TRBJ2-7; 8 positions match TRBD2. The CDR3 spans 13 residues. In germline, CDR1 is SQVTM, CDR2 ANQGSEA. The ends lost 7 bases at V and 2 bases at J; junction bases unmatched: 7. The CDR3 region has the DNA TGCAGCGCCCTGACTAGCGACGCCTACGAGCAGTACTTC. This translates into CSALTSDAYEQYF.

The chain employs TRBV5-5 and TRBJ2-1; unclear D gene. V was clipped by 0 bases and J by 4 bases, with 5 bases between them. Germline assignment: CDR1 SGHKS and CDR2 YYEKEE (reference sequence). This CDR3 comprises 13 residues. The CDR3 protein is CASSLEIYNEQFF. CDR3 in DNA: TGTGCCAGCAGCTTGGAAATATACAATGAGCAGTTCTTC.

V gene TRBV2 combines with J gene TRBJ2-3; D not certain. CDR1 and CDR2 (germline): SNHLY, FYNNEI. V lost 3 bases to trimming and J lost 11 bases, with 15 bases between them. This CDR3 has 13 amino acids. In DNA form, the CDR3 reads TGTGCCAGCAGTGATGGAAGACTTACCCTGCAGTATTTT. It yields the protein CASSDGRLTLQYF. The full variable domain, completed using reference TRBV2 and TRBJ2-3, is EPEVTQTPSHQVTQMGQEVILRCVPISNHLYFYWYRQILGQKVEFLVSFYNNEISEKSEIFDDQFSVERPDGSNFTLKIRSTKLEDSAMYFCASSDGRLTLQYFGPGTRLTVL.

The J gene is TRBJ1-5, the V gene TRBV15; 7 positions match TRBD1. With V trimmed by 3 bases and J by 4 bases, 3 bases remained unmatched. Germline V gene lookup returns CDR1 LNHNV and CDR2 YYDKDF (reference sequence). The length of the CDR3 is 14 residues. The CDR3 nucleotides read TGTGCCACCAGCAGCTACAGGGGTAATCAGCCCCAGCATTTT. It translates to CATSSYRGNQPQHF.

The V call is TRBV7-9, the J call TRBJ2-6, with D possibly matching TRBD2 (5 bases). The CDR3 is 17 amino acids. Trimming stripped 5 bases from V and 0 bases from J, with 14 bases between. Per germline, CDR1 SEHNR and CDR2 FQNEAQ (reference sequence). CDR3 residues: CASSSGYSSSGANVLTF. CDR3 sequence (DNA): TGTGCCAGCAGCAGCGGCTACAGCAGCTCTGGGGCCAACGTCCTGACTTTC.

As concerns this clone: Different DNA sequences within this sample yield the same CDR3. The chain uses TRBV5-1 and TRBJ1-1; a weak D match, TRBD1 (6 bases). This CDR3 comprises 14 residues. V was shortened by 4 bases and J by 1 base, with 11 bases between the two germline ends. The germline gives CDR1 SGHRS, CDR2 YFSETQ. CDR3 protein: CASSLGQANTEAFF. CDR3 DNA sequence: TGCGCCAGCAGCCTGGGACAAGCGAACACTGAAGCTTTCTTT.

The chain recombines TRBV6-1 with TRBJ1-2; D is perhaps TRBD1 (5 bases). The V gene lost 2 bases and the J gene lost 5 bases, with 15 bases spanning the gap. The CDR3 extends over 15 amino acids. Germline CDR1 reads MNHNS; CDR2 reads SASEGT. This CDR3 reads CASSEPGQVWYGYTF. In nucleotides, the CDR3 is TGTGCCAGCAGTGAACCAGGGCAGGTGTGGTATGGCTACACCTTC.

The rearrangement joins TRBV7-2 to TRBJ1-2; 7 bases map to TRBD1. Germline values: CDR1 SGHTA, CDR2 FQGNSA. With V trimmed by 5 bases and J by 4 bases, 7 bases remained unmatched. The CDR3 sequence is 14 residues long. The CDR3 sequence: CASSDQGGSYGYTF. The DNA for the CDR3 is TGTGCCAGCAGCGACCAAGGGGGCAGCTATGGCTACACCTTC.

The chain recombines TRBV5-1 with TRBJ1-1; D gene unclear. The CDR3 is made up of 13 amino acids. V was trimmed by 1 base and J by 4 bases, leaving 8 bases between them. Germline V lookup: CDR1 SGHRS, CDR2 YFSETQ. The CDR3, as DNA: TGCGCCAGCAGCTTGCAGGAGGGCACTGAAGCTTTCTTT. Amino acid sequence: CASSLQEGTEAFF.

The chain has TRBV7-2 and TRBJ2-3; 8 bases are shared with TRBD2. Looked up from germline, CDR1 is SGHTA and CDR2 is FQGNSA. With 3 bases clipped from V and 4 bases from J, the junction kept 3 bases outside the gene matches. This CDR3 region has 14 residues. The CDR3 DNA reads as TGTGCCAGCAGCTTCGGGGGGGGCGCAGATACGCAGTATTTT. Its translation is CASSFGGGADTQYF.